This T cell receptor beta chain was recovered during a study of long-term antiretroviral therapy in people with HIV. Overall study findings and caveats: Dominance of pre-ART expanded clones persisted, fluctuating and often declining after ART. Diversity increased after ART yet remained lower than in transplant donor controls.

A note on this clone: What it recognizes is unknown.

No fewer than two post-ART and no fewer than one pre-ART PBMC samples existed for each donor. Investigators performed immunoSEQ version v3.0 at survey level. Measured with immunoSEQ multiplex PCR; TCRdb has only the in-frame clones, and not every one. The sample has 24,000 or so clones; more than 75% are singletons. The receptor was isolated from a woman between 35 and 50 years old with HIV. The sample here was unsorted PBMCs, taken 0.5 years after starting antiretroviral therapy.

The CDR3 DNA reads as TGCGCCAGCAGTCAATCATCCGACGGTGCCAAAAACATTCAGTACTTC. This encodes CASSQSSDGAKNIQYF. The chain links TRBV23-1 to TRBJ2-4; D gene uncertain. TRBV23-1 is recorded as an ORF, its role being uncertain. The CDR3 extends over 16 amino acids. V dropped 0 bases and J dropped 1 base, with 10 bases sitting between them.